A single sample gave rise to the 18 T cell receptor beta chains below, sequenced in a study of blood T cell repertoires in COVID-19. Libraries were prepared by immunoSEQ multiplex PCR; TCRdb keeps only in-frame clonotypes and omits some of them. This sample has roughly 360,000 clones, with over 80% found just once. The sample taken for sequencing was PBMCs or T cells enriched from blood (not recorded which). These receptors came from a woman aged 50 to 60 who had recovered from COVID-19.

J is TRBJ1-4 and V is TRBV2, with D hard to call. The CDR3 has 13 residues. V was cut by 9 bases and J by 4 bases, with 12 bases left in between. CDR1 is SNHLY, CDR2 FYNNEI, per germline. CDR3 nucleotide sequence: TGTGCCAGTAGATACAGATTTAATGAAAAACTGTTTTTT. The encoded protein is CASRYRFNEKLFF.

This sequence joins TRBV3-1 (or the pseudogene TRBV3-2) and TRBJ1-3; maybe TRBD1 (5 bases). This CDR3 region has 14 residues. Germline V gene lookup returns CDR1 LGHDT and CDR2 YNNKEL (reference sequence). The V gene lost 4 bases and the J gene lost 2 bases, with 9 bases spanning the gap. The CDR3 coding sequence is TGTGCCAGCAGCCTAGGGGCCACTGGAAACACCATATATTTT. It is translated as CASSLGATGNTIYF.

V gene TRBV6-2 or TRBV6-3 combines with J gene TRBJ2-7; D perhaps matches TRBD1 (6 bases). Germline lookup yields CDR1 MNHEY and CDR2 SVGEGT. Between the trimmed V and J ends, which lost 5 bases and 6 bases, there was a span of 14 bases. The CDR3 is made up of 13 amino acids. The CDR3 reads CASSTSGVGEQYF. CDR3 nucleotides: TGTGCCAGCAGTACTTCAGGGGTTGGCGAGCAGTACTTC.

The chain uses TRBV10-3 and TRBJ1-1; D is possibly TRBD1 (6 bases). Between the trimmed V and J ends, which lost 5 bases and 8 bases, there was a span of 9 bases. CDR3 length: 11 residues. Germline loops: CDR1 ENHRY, CDR2 SYGVKD. This CDR3 reads CAISKGTEAFF. DNA of the CDR3: TGTGCCATCAGTAAAGGGACAGAAGCTTTCTTT.

The gene calls are TRBV5-1 and TRBJ1-4; D perhaps matches TRBD1 (5 bases). The V end was cut by 1 base, the J end by 3 bases, with 22 bases between. Germline V gene sequence: CDR1 SGHRS, CDR2 YFSETQ. The CDR3 has 19 amino acids. The DNA of the CDR3 is TGCGCCAGCAGCTTGTTGGGGCAGGGAAGGTTAGCGGCTAATGAAAAACTGTTTTTT. Amino acid sequence: CASSLLGQGRLAANEKLFF.

The chain is built from TRBV7-2 and TRBJ1-3, with D perhaps TRBD1 (5 bases). Germline V CDR1 and CDR2: SGHTA, FQGNSA. With 7 bases removed from V and 0 bases from J, the gap between germline ends came to 16 bases. This CDR3 has 16 amino acids. Here the CDR3 reads CASTTGLPNSGNTIYF. The CDR3 DNA is TGTGCCAGCACCACGGGACTGCCAAACTCTGGAAACACCATATATTTT.

The chain employs TRBV20-1 and TRBJ2-7; 15 positions agree with TRBD2. The germline V gene encodes CDR1 DFQATT and CDR2 SNEGSKA (reference sequence). The CDR3 is 18 amino acids. Losses at the gene ends were 3 bases for V and 6 bases for J; bases not matched to a gene: 15. CDR3 nucleotide sequence: TGCAGTGCTAGTTCCCCGGGACTAGCGGGAGGCGGCCCCTCCGAGCAGTACTTC. Translated, it gives CSASSPGLAGGGPSEQYF.

J is TRBJ2-3 and V is TRBV7-9, with 10 bases matching TRBD1. CDR3 length: 15 residues. After removal of 7 bases from V and 2 bases from J, the junction contained 6 bases not matched to a gene. CDR1 is SEHNR, CDR2 FQNEAQ, per germline (reference sequence). The CDR3 DNA follows: TGTGCCAGCACAACGGGGACAGGGGTCACAGATACGCAGTATTTT. Its protein product is CASTTGTGVTDTQYF. Complete variable domain (other parts from reference TRBV7-9 and TRBJ2-3): DTGVSQNPRHKITKRGQNVTFRCDPISEHNRLYWYRQTLGQGPEFLTYFQNEAQLEKSRLLSDRFSAERPKGSFSTLEIQRTEQGDSAMYLCASTTGTGVTDTQYFGPGTRLTVL.

The rearrangement links TRBV7-9 to TRBJ1-2; 7 nucleotides match TRBD1. CDR1 is SEHNR, CDR2 FQNEAQ, per germline (reference sequence). CDR3 size: 19 residues. Trimming cost V 1 base and J 1 base; bases outside gene matches: 15. The DNA for the CDR3 is TGTGCCAGCAGCTTAGTCTCCCGGACAGGAAAGGCCGGTAACTATGGCTACACCTTC. The encoded protein is CASSLVSRTGKAGNYGYTF.

This clone is a singleton in its sample. This chain links TRBV5-4 with TRBJ2-3; 11 bases align to TRBD2. Germline V gives CDR1 SGHNT, CDR2 YYREEE (reference sequence). The CDR3 has 17 amino acids. J lost 5 bases, V lost 1 base, and 9 bases had no gene match. CDR3 DNA sequence: TGTGCCAGCAGCTTGCGGGTAGCGGGGGGGCCGGTAGATACGCAGTATTTT. Its translation is CASSLRVAGGPVDTQYF.

The chain's CDR3 is CASSFLAGGITDTQYF. CDR3 nucleotides: TGTGCCAGCAGCTTCTTAGCGGGAGGGATCACAGATACGCAGTATTTT. This sequence joins TRBV11-1 and TRBJ2-3; 11 bases line up with TRBD2. The V and J ends lost 3 bases and 2 bases, in that order; junction bases with no gene match: 4. This CDR3 is 16 amino acids long. Germline lookup yields CDR1 SGHAT and CDR2 FQDESV (reference sequence).

The rearrangement uses TRBV2 and TRBJ2-2; possible D gene TRBD2, 6 bases. Germline CDR1 SNHLY, CDR2 FYNNEI. V lost 2 bases and J lost 3, with 13 bases in between. This CDR3 is built from 16 residues. CDR3 region: CASSESGLPHTGELFF. As DNA, the CDR3 is TGTGCCAGCAGTGAATCGGGACTCCCTCACACCGGGGAGCTGTTTTTT.

V and J are TRBV7-9 and TRBJ1-1; D unresolved. Trimming shortened V by 4 bases and J by 4 bases, and 16 bases separated the two germline ends. The length of the CDR3 is 15 residues. The germline V gene has CDR1 SEHNR and CDR2 FQNEAQ (reference sequence). CDR3 DNA: TGTGCCAGCAGCTGGCCCCAGGATGCGCCCACTGAAGCTTTCTTT. This translates into CASSWPQDAPTEAFF.

The chain is built from TRBV30 and TRBJ1-6; perhaps TRBD1 as D (6 bases). CDR1 and CDR2 from the germline V gene are GTSNPN and SVGIG (reference sequence). The CDR3 loop spans 14 amino acids. The V end lost 5 bases, the J end lost 10 bases, and 18 bases lay between the germline ends. In DNA, the CDR3 is TGTGCCTGGGCCAGAAAAGTAGACAGGTCACCCCTCCACTTT. Its translation is CAWARKVDRSPLHF.

The rearrangement links TRBV6-6 to TRBJ1-3; 9 bases are a match to TRBD1. V shed 6 bases, J shed 3 bases, and the junction held 6 bases outside the gene matches. Germline V gene data show CDR1 as MNHNY and CDR2 as SVGAGI (reference sequence). The CDR3 covers 15 residues. CDR3 coding DNA: TGTGCCAGCAGGCGGGACAGGGTTGTTGGAAACACCATATATTTT. Translated: CASRRDRVVGNTIYF.

The chain combines TRBV5-1 with TRBJ2-1, with 9 bases fitting TRBD2. V gave up 1 base and J gave up 1 base; unmatched junction bases: 9. Looked up from germline, CDR1 is SGHRS and CDR2 is YFSETQ. CDR3 length: 18 residues. CDR3 DNA: TGCGCCAGCAGCTTGTCGCGGGGGGGCGGAGTTTCCTACAATGAGCAGTTCTTC. Residues: CASSLSRGGGVSYNEQFF.

In DNA, the CDR3 is TGTGCCAGCAGCCACCTTAGCGGGCGCACAGATACGCAGTATTTT. Protein product: CASSHLSGRTDTQYF. The rearrangement links TRBV3-1 (or the pseudogene TRBV3-2) to TRBJ2-3; 7 nucleotides line up with TRBD2. The CDR3 loop spans 15 amino acids. V was clipped by 3 bases and J by 1 base; unmatched bases: 4. CDR1 is LGHDT and CDR2 is YNNKEL in the germline V gene (reference sequence).

The chain has TRBV11-2 and TRBJ1-2; D perhaps matches TRBD1 (5 bases). The V gene's germline CDR1 is SGHAT and CDR2 FQNNGV. V was pared by 1 base and J by 2 bases, with 8 bases between. This CDR3 has 14 residues. The CDR3 spells CASSLASGNYGYTF. CDR3 coding DNA: TGTGCCAGCAGCTTAGCCTCAGGGAACTATGGCTACACCTTC.